The clone carrying this T cell receptor beta chain showed up just a few times. What it binds is unknown. The source of the sample is a study of blood T cells in healthy people across ages. Germline-derived CDR1 and CDR2 are MDHEN and SYDVKM. J gave up 1 base and V 5 bases, and 6 bases lay outside the gene matches. This CDR3 is built from 15 residues. The use of a sample-barcoded 5' primer and a J-beta primer mix characterized a second PCR of roughly 7 to 11 cycles. TCRdb recomputed calls from the 5' RACE reads with MiXCR, one row per CDR3 protein. The table has approximately 490,000 distinct CDR3 sequences, around 24% seen once. Study results and caveats: As age increased, TCR beta diversity per million T cells fell in a roughly linear fashion.

This sample was also put to use in a study of T cells of mothers and their children. From that study: Three healthy Caucasian mothers gave samples, and so did their six children.

This rearrangement joins TRBV28 to TRBJ2-5, with TRBD1 matching 8 bases. The sequence was obtained from a boy aged 5-17 years in good health. Sequencing was done on a sample of blood. The CDR3: CASSRTGFFQETQYF. In DNA form, the CDR3 reads TGTGCCAGCAGTCGGACAGGGTTCTTCCAAGAGACCCAGTACTTC.